This entry describes one T cell receptor (beta chain). The antigen remains undetermined. CDR3 length equals 14 residues. V was clipped by 0 bases and J by 0 bases, with 7 bases between them. Germline V lookup: CDR1 SGHRS, CDR2 YFSETQ. Researchers ran the PCR with 60 Vbeta and 13 Jbeta primers. Profiled with immunoSEQ multiplex PCR; TCRdb holds only in-frame clones, not every one. The data show about 160,000 clones, roughly 80% seen once. This record belongs to a study of cytomegalovirus exposure and HLA in healthy donors. The wider study: Within the Caucasian-associated ancestry cluster were roughly 81% of the approximately 400 genotyped donors. Study results and caveats: Sequencing likely caused a cluster of highly shared sequence variants.

Sequencing was done on a sample of PBMCs. The V call is TRBV5-1, the J call TRBJ2-7, with D unresolved. The TCR comes from a woman aged 50 to 65 in good health and CMV-seropositive. CDR3 region: CASSLAQNSYEQYF. The DNA for the CDR3 is TGCGCCAGCAGCTTGGCTCAGAACTCCTACGAGCAGTACTTC.